This passage covers 13 T cell receptor beta chains from one sample sequenced in a study of Ad26.COV2.S vaccination and SARS-CoV-2 variants. The assay was immunoSEQ multiplex PCR, and TCRdb's table has in-frame clones only and misses some. The data contain 350,000 to 450,000 clones, around nine tenths of them singletons. Treatment here: 15 to 20 received Ad26.COV2.S at low or high dose, single or two shots; about 5 received placebo; per-sample allocation not given. The study sampled participants on day 63 after the first vaccine or placebo injection. The specimen comprised peripheral blood, sampled in a trial of Ad26.COV2.S vaccine versus placebo. The receptors were gathered from a person aged 18-60 years who received the Ad26.COV2.S COVID-19 vaccine or a placebo.

This clone was observed at least ten times. The rearrangement links TRBV6-1 to TRBJ2-1, with D possibly TRBD1 on 6 matching bases. The length of the CDR3 is 15 residues. V was trimmed by 2 bases and J by 4 bases, leaving 12 bases between them. Per germline, CDR1 MNHNS and CDR2 SASEGT. CDR3 coding DNA: TGTGCCAGCAGTGAAAGGGGGTTGAGTTACAATGAGCAGTTCTTC. Protein: CASSERGLSYNEQFF.

V and J are TRBV10-3 and TRBJ2-2; 9 nucleotides line up with TRBD1. The CDR3 sequence is 14 residues long. Germline lookup yields CDR1 ENHRY and CDR2 SYGVKD. With 8 bases clipped from V and 3 bases from J, the junction kept 4 bases outside the gene matches. Here the CDR3 reads CAIRGDRDTGELFF. The CDR3 bases are TGTGCCATCCGTGGGGACAGGGACACCGGGGAGCTGTTTTTT.

This clone has only a few counts. The chain has TRBV28 and TRBJ1-6; 7 nucleotides match TRBD1. The CDR3 contains 14 residues. V trimming: 3 bases; J trimming: 10 bases; junction bases outside the gene matches: 6. The V gene's germline CDR1 is MDHEN and CDR2 SYDVKM. This CDR3 is CASSLTGFGSPLHF. For the CDR3, the DNA is TGTGCCAGCAGTTTGACAGGGTTTGGCTCACCCCTCCACTTT. The variable domain in full, completed from reference TRBV28 and TRBJ1-6, reads DVKVTQSSRYLVKRTGEKVFLECVQDMDHENMFWYRQDPGLGLRLIYFSYDVKMKEKGDIPEGYSVSREKKERFSLILESASTNQTSMYLCASSLTGFGSPLHFGNGTRLTVT.

V usage is TRBV7-8 and J usage is TRBJ1-5; possibly TRBD1 for D (5 bases). V was pared by 0 bases and J by 7 bases, with 16 bases between. CDR1 and CDR2 (germline): SGHVS, FQNEAQ. This CDR3 has 16 residues. For the CDR3, the DNA is TGTGCCAGCAGCTTAGCAGGGGTGGGGTTCCGGCAGCCCCAGCATTTT. This translates into CASSLAGVGFRQPQHF.

This chain joins TRBV5-8 and TRBJ2-7, with D possibly matching TRBD1 (6 bases). With 0 bases removed from V and 0 bases from J, the gap between germline ends came to 10 bases. Germline CDR1 and CDR2: SGHTS and YDEGEE. The CDR3 length is 15 residues. DNA of the CDR3: TGTGCCAGCAGCTTGGTCTTGACAGGCTCCTACGAGCAGTACTTC. Protein: CASSLVLTGSYEQYF.

This chain links TRBV2 with TRBJ2-7, with D hard to call. The CDR3 totals 11 residues. V lost 4 bases and J lost 5, with 6 bases in between. Germline V gives CDR1 SNHLY, CDR2 FYNNEI. CDR3 coding DNA: TGTGCCAGCAGTGGTAGCCACGAGCAGTACTTC. It encodes CASSGSHEQYF.

This chain uses TRBV5-6 with TRBJ2-1; TRBD1 matches at 10 bases. Germline CDR1 is SGHDT and CDR2 is YYEEEE. Germline trimming cut 0 bases from V and 7 bases from J; bases unmatched to any gene: 4. This CDR3 region has 15 residues. The CDR3 coding sequence is TGTGCCAGCAGCTTGGAGACAGGGGGCGGGAATGAGCAGTTCTTC. Residues: CASSLETGGGNEQFF.

The rearrangement links TRBV12-3 or TRBV12-4 to TRBJ1-5; perhaps TRBD1 as D (5 bases). The CDR3 spans 13 residues. V was trimmed by 6 bases and J by 7 bases, leaving 13 bases between them. Written as DNA, the CDR3 is TGTGCCAGCAGCCTTCAGGGTCGGCAGCCCCAGCATTTT. It translates to CASSLQGRQPQHF.

The chain has TRBV14 and TRBJ2-2, with TRBD1 matching 9 bases. V lost 5 bases, J lost 2 bases, and 6 bases stayed unmatched. Germline V lookup: CDR1 SGHDN, CDR2 FVKESK. The CDR3 has 16 amino acids. CDR3 nucleotides: TGTGCCAGCAGCACACGGACAGGGGCAAACACCGGGGAGCTGTTTTTT. Amino acid sequence: CASSTRTGANTGELFF.

This chain connects TRBV7-2 to TRBJ2-2; 9 bases are shared with TRBD1. The CDR3 sequence is 17 residues long. CDR1 SGHTA and CDR2 FQGNSA come from the germline V gene. V lost 4 bases and J lost 6; bases outside the gene matches: 12. The DNA of the CDR3 is TGTGCCAGCAGCTCTCTCCCCGGGACAGGGTTTCCCGGGGAGCTGTTTTTT. Its protein product is CASSSLPGTGFPGELFF.

The chain recombines TRBV27 with TRBJ2-3; 7 bases align to TRBD1. V shed 0 bases, J shed 4 bases, and the junction held 7 bases outside the gene matches. Germline CDR1 and CDR2: MNHEY and SMNVEV (reference sequence). The CDR3 is 16 residues long. The CDR3 loop is CASSLSGQLWADTQYF. CDR3 nucleotides: TGTGCCAGCAGTTTATCGGGACAGCTTTGGGCAGATACGCAGTATTTT.

The table lists this clone with a few counts. J is TRBJ1-1 and V is TRBV7-9; the match to TRBD1 covers 8 bases. Per germline, CDR1 SEHNR and CDR2 FQNEAQ (reference sequence). The ends lost 5 bases at V and 3 bases at J; junction bases unmatched: 5. The CDR3 contains 14 residues. The CDR3 DNA is TGTGCCAGCAGCCGGACAGGGAGTCACACTGAAGCTTTCTTT. Translating it yields CASSRTGSHTEAFF.

Details on this clone: The junction departs from the called germline gene at one end, perhaps through a read error. The chain is built from TRBV7-7 and TRBJ2-1; 12 bases are shared with TRBD2. Germline CDR1 and CDR2: SSHAT and FNYEAQ (reference sequence). The CDR3 is made up of 18 amino acids. The CDR3 DNA sequence: TGTGCTAGCAGCTTATCGGCCGGACTAGCGGGGCCCTACAATGAGCAGTTCTTC. Translated, it gives CASSLSAGLAGPYNEQFF.